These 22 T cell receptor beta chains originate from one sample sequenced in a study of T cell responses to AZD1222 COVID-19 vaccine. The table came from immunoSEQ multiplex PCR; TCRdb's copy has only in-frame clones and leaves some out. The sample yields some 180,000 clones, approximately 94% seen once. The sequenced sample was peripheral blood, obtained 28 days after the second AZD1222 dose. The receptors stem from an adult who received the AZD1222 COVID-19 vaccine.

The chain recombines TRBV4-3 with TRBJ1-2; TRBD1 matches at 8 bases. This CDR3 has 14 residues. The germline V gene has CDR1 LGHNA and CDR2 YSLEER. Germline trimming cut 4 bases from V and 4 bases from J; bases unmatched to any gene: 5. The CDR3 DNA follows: TGCGCCAGCAGCCCCGGGGGACAGGTCTATGGCTACACCTTC. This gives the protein CASSPGGQVYGYTF.

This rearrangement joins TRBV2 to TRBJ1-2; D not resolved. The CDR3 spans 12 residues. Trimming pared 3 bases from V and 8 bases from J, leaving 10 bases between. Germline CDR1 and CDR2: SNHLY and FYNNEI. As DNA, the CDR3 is TGTGCCAGCAGTGATATTGATTACGGCTACACCTTC. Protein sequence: CASSDIDYGYTF.

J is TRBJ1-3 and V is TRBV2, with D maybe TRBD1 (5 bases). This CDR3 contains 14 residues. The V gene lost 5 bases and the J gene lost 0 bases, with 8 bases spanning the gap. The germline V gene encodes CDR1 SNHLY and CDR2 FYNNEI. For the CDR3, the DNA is TGTGCCAGCAGTCGGGACTTCTCTGGAAACACCATATATTTT. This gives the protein CASSRDFSGNTIYF.

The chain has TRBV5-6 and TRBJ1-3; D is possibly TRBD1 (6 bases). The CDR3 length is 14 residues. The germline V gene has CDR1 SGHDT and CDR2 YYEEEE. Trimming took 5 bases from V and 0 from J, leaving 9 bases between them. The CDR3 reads CASREGGSGNTIYF. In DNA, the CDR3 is TGTGCCAGCAGGGAAGGGGGCTCTGGAAACACCATATATTTT.

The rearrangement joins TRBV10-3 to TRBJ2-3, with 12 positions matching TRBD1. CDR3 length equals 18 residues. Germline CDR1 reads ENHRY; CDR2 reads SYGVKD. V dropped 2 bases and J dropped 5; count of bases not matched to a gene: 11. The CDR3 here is CAISEPMGGTGGKDTQYF. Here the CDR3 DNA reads TGTGCCATCAGTGAGCCAATGGGGGGGACAGGGGGCAAAGATACGCAGTATTTT.

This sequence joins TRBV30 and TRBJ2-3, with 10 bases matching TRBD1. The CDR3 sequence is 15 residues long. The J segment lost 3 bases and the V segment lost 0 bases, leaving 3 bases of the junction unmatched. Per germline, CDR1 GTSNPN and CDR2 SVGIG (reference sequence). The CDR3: CAWSVGQGVTDTQYF. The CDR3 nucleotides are TGTGCCTGGAGTGTAGGACAGGGGGTGACAGATACGCAGTATTTT.

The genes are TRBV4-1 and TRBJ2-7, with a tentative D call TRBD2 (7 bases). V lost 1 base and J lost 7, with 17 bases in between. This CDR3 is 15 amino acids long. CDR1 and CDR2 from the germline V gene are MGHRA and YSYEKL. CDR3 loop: CASSQVVGQAGEQYF. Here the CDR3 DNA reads TGCGCCAGCAGCCAAGTAGTGGGACAAGCGGGGGAGCAGTACTTC.

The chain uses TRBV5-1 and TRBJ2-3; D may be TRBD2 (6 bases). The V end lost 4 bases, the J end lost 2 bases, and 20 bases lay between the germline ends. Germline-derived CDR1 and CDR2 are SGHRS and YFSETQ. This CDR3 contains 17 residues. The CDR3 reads CASSPPSLSGATDTQYF. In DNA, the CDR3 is TGCGCCAGCAGCCCCCCGAGCCTTAGCGGAGCCACAGATACGCAGTATTTT.

The CDR3 DNA sequence: TGTGCCAGCAGTGAATGGCAGGGGGGTAACTATGGCTACACCTTC. Protein sequence: CASSEWQGGNYGYTF. This sequence joins TRBV2 and TRBJ1-2, with TRBD1 matching over 7 bases. The CDR3 runs to 15 residues. The germline V gene has CDR1 SNHLY and CDR2 FYNNEI. V lost 2 bases to trimming and J lost 1 base; unmatched junction nucleotides: 4.

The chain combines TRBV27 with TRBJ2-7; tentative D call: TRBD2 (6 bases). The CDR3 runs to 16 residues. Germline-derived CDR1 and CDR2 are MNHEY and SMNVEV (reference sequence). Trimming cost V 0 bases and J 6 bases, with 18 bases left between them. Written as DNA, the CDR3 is TGTGCCAGCAGTTTATCGACGGGACTGTACGTTGGCGAGCAGTACTTC. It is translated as CASSLSTGLYVGEQYF.

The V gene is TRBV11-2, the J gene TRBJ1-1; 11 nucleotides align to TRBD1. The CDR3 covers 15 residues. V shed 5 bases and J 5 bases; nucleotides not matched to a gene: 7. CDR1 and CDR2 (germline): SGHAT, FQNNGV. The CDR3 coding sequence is TGTGCCAGCAGCACCGGGACAGGGGGTCGGACTGAAGCTTTCTTT. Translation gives CASSTGTGGRTEAFF.

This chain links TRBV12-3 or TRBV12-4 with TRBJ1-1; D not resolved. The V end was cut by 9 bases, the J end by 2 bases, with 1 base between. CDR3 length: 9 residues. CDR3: CASNTEAFF. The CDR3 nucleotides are TGTGCCAGTAACACTGAAGCTTTCTTT.

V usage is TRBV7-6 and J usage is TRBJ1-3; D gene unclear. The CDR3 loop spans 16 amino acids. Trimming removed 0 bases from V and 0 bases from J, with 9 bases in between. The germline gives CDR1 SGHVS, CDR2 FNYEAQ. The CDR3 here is CASSLALTSSGNTIYF. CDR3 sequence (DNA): TGTGCCAGCAGCTTAGCGTTGACGAGCTCTGGAAACACCATATATTTT.

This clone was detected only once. This chain's CDR3 is CATSRDIYTEAFF. DNA for the CDR3: TGTGCCACCAGCAGAGATATATACACTGAAGCTTTCTTT. J is TRBJ1-1 and V is TRBV15; no definite D call. The CDR3 extends over 13 amino acids. The germline V and J ends were trimmed by 0 bases and 3 bases, with 5 bases remaining between them. Germline loops: CDR1 LNHNV, CDR2 YYDKDF (reference sequence).

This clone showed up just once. The CDR3 nucleotides are TGTGCCAGCAGTTCGATCGGACAGGACAACTATGGCTACACCTTC. Translating it yields CASSSIGQDNYGYTF. The gene calls are TRBV27 and TRBJ1-2, with TRBD1 matching 7 bases. The CDR3 is 15 residues long. J gave up 2 bases and V 4 bases, and 7 bases lay outside the gene matches. Germline V gene data show CDR1 as MNHEY and CDR2 as SMNVEV (reference sequence).

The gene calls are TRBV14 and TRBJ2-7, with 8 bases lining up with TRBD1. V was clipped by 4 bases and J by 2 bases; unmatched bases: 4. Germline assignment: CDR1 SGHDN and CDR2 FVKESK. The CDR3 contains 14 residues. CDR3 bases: TGTGCCAGCAGCCGCGGGACAGGACCCTACGAGCAGTACTTC. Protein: CASSRGTGPYEQYF.

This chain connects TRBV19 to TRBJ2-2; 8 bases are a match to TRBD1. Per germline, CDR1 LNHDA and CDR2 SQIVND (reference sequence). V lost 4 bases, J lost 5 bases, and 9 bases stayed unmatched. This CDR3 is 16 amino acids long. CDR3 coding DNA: TGTGCCAGTAGTAGCGGGGCCCACAGGGGGACCGGGGAGCTGTTTTTT. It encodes CASSSGAHRGTGELFF.

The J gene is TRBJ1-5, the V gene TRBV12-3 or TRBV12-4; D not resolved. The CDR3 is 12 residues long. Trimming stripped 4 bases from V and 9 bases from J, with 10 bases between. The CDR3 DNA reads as TGTGCCAGCAGTTACCCCGCCTCGCCCCAGCATTTT. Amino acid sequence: CASSYPASPQHF.

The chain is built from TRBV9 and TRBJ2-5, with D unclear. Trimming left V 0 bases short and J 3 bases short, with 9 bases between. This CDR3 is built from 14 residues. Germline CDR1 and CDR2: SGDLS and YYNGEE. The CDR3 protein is CASSVEFSKETQYF. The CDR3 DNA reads TGTGCCAGCAGCGTAGAGTTTTCCAAAGAGACCCAGTACTTC.

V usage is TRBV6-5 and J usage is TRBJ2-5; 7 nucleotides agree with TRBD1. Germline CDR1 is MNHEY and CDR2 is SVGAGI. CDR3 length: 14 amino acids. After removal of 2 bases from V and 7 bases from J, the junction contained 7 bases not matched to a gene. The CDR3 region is CASSYGERTGTQYF. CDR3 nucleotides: TGTGCCAGCAGTTACGGAGAAAGGACAGGGACCCAGTACTTC.

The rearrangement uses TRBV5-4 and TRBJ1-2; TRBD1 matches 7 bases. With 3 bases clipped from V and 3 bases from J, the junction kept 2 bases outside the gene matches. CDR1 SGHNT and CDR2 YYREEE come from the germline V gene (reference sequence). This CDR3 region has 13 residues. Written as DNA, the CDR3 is TGTGCCAGCAGCTCCGGGACAGACTATGGCTACACCTTC. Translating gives CASSSGTDYGYTF. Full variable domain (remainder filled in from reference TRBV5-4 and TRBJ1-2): ETGVTQSPTHLIKTRGQQVTLRCSSQSGHNTVSWYQQALGQGPQFIFQYYREEENGRGNFPPRFSGLQFPNYSSELNVNALELDDSALYLCASSSGTDYGYTFGSGTRLTVV.

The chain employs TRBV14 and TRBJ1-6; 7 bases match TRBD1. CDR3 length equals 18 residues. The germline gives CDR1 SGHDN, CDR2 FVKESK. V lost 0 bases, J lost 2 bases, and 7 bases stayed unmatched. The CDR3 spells CASSQDPRTGAYNSPLHF. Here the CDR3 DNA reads TGTGCCAGCAGCCAAGACCCGAGGACAGGAGCCTATAATTCACCCCTCCACTTT.